These 15 T cell receptor beta chains were sequenced from one sample in a study of chemoradiotherapy in HPV16-positive cancers. Sequencing used immunoSEQ multiplex PCR; TCRdb keeps in-frame clones, though not all of them. The table shows about 20,000 clones, with around nine tenths occurring only once. Material: blood, obtained from a patient who underwent chemoradiotherapy. The receptors were sampled from a human donor with HPV-associated anogenital cancer.

J is TRBJ2-2 and V is TRBV7-6; TRBD1 might be the D (7 bases). The V gene's germline CDR1 is SGHVS and CDR2 FNYEAQ. The CDR3 has 16 amino acids. Deletions cut 5 bases from V and 2 bases from J, with 15 bases between. This CDR3 is CASSAAGGYNTGELFF. The CDR3 bases are TGTGCCAGCAGCGCCGCAGGGGGGTATAACACCGGGGAGCTGTTTTTT.

The rearrangement joins TRBV11-3 to TRBJ2-6, with D unresolved. The CDR3 runs 13 residues. The V end lost 1 base, the J end lost 3 bases, and 1 base lay between the germline ends. Germline V gene lookup returns CDR1 SGHNT and CDR2 YENEEA. The CDR3: CASSLGGANVLTF. CDR3 DNA sequence: TGTGCCAGCAGCTTAGGTGGGGCCAACGTCCTGACTTTC.

The chain couples TRBV2 to TRBJ1-1; D unclear. V lost 11 bases and J lost 1, with 17 bases in between. CDR1 SNHLY and CDR2 FYNNEI come from the germline V gene. This CDR3 has 14 residues. CDR3 loop: CADAEEGSNTEAFF. The CDR3 DNA reads as TGTGCCGACGCCGAGGAGGGATCGAACACTGAAGCTTTCTTT. Full variable domain (remainder filled in from reference TRBV2 and TRBJ1-1): EPEVTQTPSHQVTQMGQEVILRCVPISNHLYFYWYRQILGQKVEFLVSFYNNEISEKSEIFDDQFSVERPDGSNFTLKIRSTKLEDSAMYFCADAEEGSNTEAFFGQGTRLTVV.

DNA of the CDR3: TGCGCCAGCAGCCAAGTGGACATGGGGTTCGTGAGCGCTGAAGCTTTCTTT. Residues: CASSQVDMGFVSAEAFF. The chain has TRBV4-1 and TRBJ1-1, with D possibly TRBD1 on 5 matching bases. The V and J ends lost 1 base and 6 bases respectively, with 21 bases between them. Germline V lookup: CDR1 MGHRA, CDR2 YSYEKL. CDR3 size: 17 residues.

The chain uses TRBV6-4 and TRBJ2-2, with D possibly TRBD1 on 7 matching bases. Between the trimmed V and J ends, which lost 7 bases and 0 bases, there was a span of 21 bases. The germline V gene has CDR1 MRHNA and CDR2 SNTAGT. This CDR3 region has 18 residues. The CDR3 region has the DNA TGTGCCAGCACCGAAGCAGGGGGGCAGGCGACGAACACCGGGGAGCTGTTTTTT. This sequence encodes CASTEAGGQATNTGELFF.

V and J are TRBV5-4 and TRBJ2-3; unclear D gene. The CDR3 loop spans 14 amino acids. V was cut by 4 bases and J by 2 bases, with 11 bases left in between. The germline CDR1 and CDR2 sequences are SGHNT and YYREEE (reference sequence). CDR3 amino acids: CASSAPRHTDTQYF. The CDR3 DNA reads TGTGCCAGCAGCGCCCCGCGGCACACAGATACGCAGTATTTT.

The V gene is TRBV2, the J gene TRBJ1-1; D not certain. The V end lost 1 base, the J end lost 8 bases, and 8 bases lay between the germline ends. Germline loops: CDR1 SNHLY, CDR2 FYNNEI. The CDR3 contains 12 residues. This chain's CDR3 is CASSEDSYEAFF. The CDR3 DNA reads TGTGCCAGCAGTGAAGACAGCTACGAAGCTTTCTTT. Variable domain in full (rest from reference TRBV2 and TRBJ1-1): EPEVTQTPSHQVTQMGQEVILRCVPISNHLYFYWYRQILGQKVEFLVSFYNNEISEKSEIFDDQFSVERPDGSNFTLKIRSTKLEDSAMYFCASSEDSYEAFFGQGTRLTVV.

Only one count was recorded for this clone. CDR3 nucleotide sequence: TGTGCCAGCAGAAACACGGCTAGCAATCAGCCCCAGCATTTT. It encodes CASRNTASNQPQHF. The V and J genes are TRBV28 and TRBJ1-5; no firm D call. In germline, CDR1 is MDHEN, CDR2 SYDVKM. V gave up 6 bases and J gave up 0 bases, with 9 bases separating them. The CDR3 contains 14 residues. The whole variable domain, filled in from reference TRBV28 and TRBJ1-5, reads DVKVTQSSRYLVKRTGEKVFLECVQDMDHENMFWYRQDPGLGLRLIYFSYDVKMKEKGDIPEGYSVSREKKERFSLILESASTNQTSMYLCASRNTASNQPQHFGDGTRLSIL.

V and J are TRBV5-1 and TRBJ1-1; TRBD1 is a possible D gene (6 bases). The CDR3 is 15 residues long. Trimming pared 1 base from V and 1 base from J, leaving 11 bases between. Germline V lookup: CDR1 SGHRS, CDR2 YFSETQ. The CDR3, as DNA: TGCGCCAGCAGCTTGACAGGGATATCGAACACTGAAGCTTTCTTT. Translating it yields CASSLTGISNTEAFF.

This clone was picked up a small number of times. The V gene is TRBV11-2, the J gene TRBJ2-2, with a possible D match to TRBD1 (6 bases). V was cut by 5 bases and J by 3 bases, with 10 bases left in between. CDR3 length: 14 residues. Germline loops: CDR1 SGHAT, CDR2 FQNNGV. The CDR3 DNA sequence: TGTGCCAGCAGCCGGGACATCTACACCGGGGAGCTGTTTTTT. It is translated as CASSRDIYTGELFF.

This clone was seen only a few times. V usage is TRBV29-1 and J usage is TRBJ1-2; 7 bases are a match to TRBD1. V lost 6 bases, J lost 1 base, and 8 bases stayed unmatched. This CDR3 spans 14 amino acids. Germline V lookup: CDR1 SQVTM, CDR2 ANQGSEA. The CDR3, as DNA: TGCAGCGTATCTGGACAGGCAAATAACTATGGCTACACCTTC. It encodes CSVSGQANNYGYTF. The variable domain in full, with the rest retrieved from reference TRBV29-1 and TRBJ1-2, is SAVISQKPSRDICQRGTSLTIQCQVDSQVTMMFWYRQQPGQSLTLIATANQGSEATYESGFVIDKFPISRPNLTFSTLTVSNMSPEDSSIYLCSVSGQANNYGYTFGSGTRLTVV.

The chain links TRBV2 to TRBJ2-4; 8 bases are a match to TRBD1. The CDR3 sequence is 14 residues long. Germline V CDR1 and CDR2: SNHLY, FYNNEI. Trimming took 8 bases from V and 6 from J; bases not matched to a gene: 9. This chain's CDR3 is CASDPGQVGNIQYF. As DNA, the CDR3 is TGTGCCAGCGATCCGGGACAGGTCGGAAACATTCAGTACTTC.

The rearrangement links TRBV7-6 to TRBJ1-6; maybe TRBD1 (6 bases). The V gene's germline CDR1 is SGHVS and CDR2 FNYEAQ. The CDR3 runs 14 residues. V gave up 5 bases and J gave up 13 bases, with 18 bases separating them. CDR3 nucleotide sequence: TGTGCCAGCAGCAAACAGGGAGGTGGTTCTCCCCTCCACTTT. It encodes CASSKQGGGSPLHF.

J is TRBJ1-3 and V is TRBV10-3, with D uncertain. Germline values: CDR1 ENHRY, CDR2 SYGVKD. Trimming shortened V by 2 bases and J by 0 bases, and 11 bases separated the two germline ends. This CDR3 has 16 residues. CDR3 residues: CAISEPDTLSGNTIYF. As DNA, the CDR3 is TGTGCCATCAGTGAGCCCGACACCCTCTCTGGAAACACCATATATTTT.

The chain employs TRBV7-9 and TRBJ2-3, with 7 bases fitting TRBD2. The germline gives CDR1 SEHNR, CDR2 FQNEAQ (reference sequence). This CDR3 comprises 15 residues. With 0 bases clipped from V and 2 bases from J, the junction kept 2 bases outside the gene matches. CDR3 protein: CASSLAGGNTDTQYF. CDR3 nucleotides: TGTGCCAGCAGCTTAGCGGGGGGGAACACAGATACGCAGTATTTT.